This TCR beta chain was retrieved from a study of siplizumab effects on memory and regulatory T cells (dated 2019 in TCRdb). With respect to the entire study: The study examined how the anti-CD2 antibody siplizumab affects alloreactive T-cell subsets in allogeneic mixed lymphocyte reactions built from human PBMCs. General conclusions and limits of the study: Siplizumab significantly reduced the cumulative frequency of alloreactive sequences traceable to unstimulated CD4+ memory T cells. Sequences below about 10^-5 frequency were poorly captured, so only a minor fraction of alloreactive clones could be mapped to unstimulated subsets. For roughly 75-96% of proliferating CD4+ or CD8+ clones, no naive or memory phenotype could be assigned. In reactions with siplizumab, an average of approximately 69% of mappable alloreactive CD4+ clones were Treg-derived, compared with 25% to 30% in control reactions. No functional confirmation was obtained for the suppressive function of proliferating Tregs from siplizumab cultures. Greater diversity appeared to be present in unstimulated naive T cells than in memory T cells, and a substantial contribution to the alloresponse seemed to be made by naive cells.

Receptors were amplified or captured by the immunoSEQ multiplex PCR assay. The deep sequencing platform assayed 90,000 to 100,000 TCR templates per sample. Genomic DNA extracted from sorted T cells was used for TCRbeta CDR3 sequencing. On the study's bioinformatics: The R programming language was used for clonal analysis of TCRbeta CDR3 data. Alloreactive CD4+ and CD8+ clones were identified by comparing unstimulated samples to CFSE-low samples taken after the reaction. Regulatory or non-regulatory origin was assigned to alloreactive CD4+ clones by matching of sequences to sorted unstimulated Treg and non-Treg repertoires. TCRdb took this table from immuneACCESS and kept in-frame rearrangements with V and J called. Such tables lack part of the clones; where checked against another copy, unresolved V genes explain under half of the gap, and the rest is unexplained. V and J calls and clone size follow that table, whereas D and trimming were derived from the DNA. For this sample the table gives about 63,000 clones, of which roughly 85% were detected only once. Approximately 3.8% of the sample rests with the top ten.

Note on this clone: Its antigen is still unknown. Base qualities are not at hand, and no much larger clone is one base apart.

In addition, sequencing in three donor pairs included unstimulated CD8+ effector memory subsets alongside CD4+ naive, CD8+ naive, CD8+ TEMRA and CD4+ memory subsets. Sorted unstimulated T cells and proliferating T cells recovered from mixed lymphocyte reactions underwent TCRbeta CDR3 sequencing. Fresh whole blood from around 11 HLA-typed healthy donors was used to isolate PBMCs. The TCR comes from a human donor in good health. Source material: memory CD4+ T cells sorted from blood. Sample cell subset or site, as interpreted from the label and publication: unstimulated CD4+ memory T cells.

For the CDR3, the sequence is CASSTSGSTGELFF. In nucleotide form, the sequence is TGCGCCAGCAGCACTAGCGGGAGTACCGGGGAGCTGTTTTTT. This chain joins TRBV5-1 to TRBJ2-2; TRBD2 matches 11 bases in the middle. Measured from the cysteine to the phenylalanine, the CDR3 is 14 residues long. Of the read, only the CDR3 DNA is kept; its 42 bases are in frame from base 1. CDR1 and CDR2 are drawn from the germline V gene: SGHRS, YFSETQ. The junction shows trimming of 4 bases on V and 5 bases on J, and the gene matches do not reach 1 base of it.